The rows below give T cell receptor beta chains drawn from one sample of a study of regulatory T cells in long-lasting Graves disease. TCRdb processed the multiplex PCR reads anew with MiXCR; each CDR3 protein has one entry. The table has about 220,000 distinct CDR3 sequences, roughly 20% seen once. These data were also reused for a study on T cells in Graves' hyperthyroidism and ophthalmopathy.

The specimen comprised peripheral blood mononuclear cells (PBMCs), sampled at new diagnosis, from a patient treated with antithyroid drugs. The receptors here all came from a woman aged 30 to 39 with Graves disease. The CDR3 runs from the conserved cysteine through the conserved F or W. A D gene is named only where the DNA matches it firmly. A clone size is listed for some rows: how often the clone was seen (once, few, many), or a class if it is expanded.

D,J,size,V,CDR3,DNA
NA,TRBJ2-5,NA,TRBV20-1,CSARTETQYF,TGCAGTGCTAGGACGGAGACCCAGTACTTC
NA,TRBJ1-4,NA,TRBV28,CASSGGGLGEKLFF,TGTGCCAGCAGTGGGGGGGGCTTAGGAGAAAAACTGTTTTTT
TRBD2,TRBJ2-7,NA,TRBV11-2,CASSGRRGSYEQYF,TGTGCCAGCAGCGGGAGGCGGGGGTCCTACGAGCAGTACTTC
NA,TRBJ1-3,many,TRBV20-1,CSARDGSSGNTIYF,TGCAGTGCTAGGGACGGCAGCTCTGGAAACACCATATATTTT
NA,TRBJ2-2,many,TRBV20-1,CSANRENTGELFF,TGCAGTGCTAACCGGGAGAACACCGGGGAGCTGTTTTTT
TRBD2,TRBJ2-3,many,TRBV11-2,CASSLRLAGGADTQYF,TGTGCCAGCAGCCTACGACTAGCGGGAGGAGCAGATACGCAGTATTTT
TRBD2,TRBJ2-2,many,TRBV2,CASGGGRNTGELFF,TGTGCCAGCGGAGGCGGGAGGAACACCGGGGAGCTGTTTTTT
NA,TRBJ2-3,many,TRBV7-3,CASSPDGLETQYF,TGTGCCAGCAGCCCCGACGGCCTGGAAACGCAGTATTTT
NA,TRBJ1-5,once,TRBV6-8,CASAIGYGQPQHF,TGTGCCAGCGCAATAGGGTACGGTCAGCCCCAGCATTTT
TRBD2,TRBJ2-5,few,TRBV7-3,CAGSYSGGALETQYF,TGTGCCGGCAGCTATAGCGGGGGGGCCCTAGAGACCCAGTACTTC
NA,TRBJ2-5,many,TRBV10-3,CAIRSPGQETQYF,TGTGCCATCAGATCACCCGGGCAAGAGACCCAGTACTTC
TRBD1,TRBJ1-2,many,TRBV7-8,CASSQPRTGHDYGYTF,TGTGCCAGCAGCCAACCACGGACAGGCCACGACTATGGCTACACCTTC
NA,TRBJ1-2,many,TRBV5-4,CASSLVADYGYTF,TGTGCCAGCAGCTTGGTGGCCGATTATGGCTACACCTTC
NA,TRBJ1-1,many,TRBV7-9,CASSSPGWDTEAFF,TGTGCCAGCAGCTCCCCTGGGTGGGACACTGAAGCTTTCTTT
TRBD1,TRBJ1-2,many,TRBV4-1,CASSQEADRVIHGYTF,TGCGCCAGCAGCCAAGAAGCCGACAGGGTAATACATGGCTACACCTTC
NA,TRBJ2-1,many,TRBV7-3,CASSLSSLATKFF,TGTGCCAGCAGCTTATCGTCCCTAGCTACAAAGTTCTTC
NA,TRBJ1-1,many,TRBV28,CASSSLDRGYTEAFF,TGTGCCAGCAGTTCTTTGGACAGAGGCTACACTGAAGCTTTCTTT
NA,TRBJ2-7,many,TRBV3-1,CASSRRDTVSREQYF,TGTGCCAGCAGCCGACGGGACACCGTCTCGAGGGAGCAGTACTTC
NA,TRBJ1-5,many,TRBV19,CASKRIGGPNQPQHF,TGTGCCAGTAAGCGCATCGGGGGCCCCAATCAGCCCCAGCATTTT
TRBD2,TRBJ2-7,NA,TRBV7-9,CASRRGLAGGHPYEQYF,TGTGCCAGCAGGCGGGGCCTAGCGGGGGGGCACCCCTACGAGCAGTACTTC
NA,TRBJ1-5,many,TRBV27,CASSYRVKSPQHF,TGTGCCAGCAGTTACAGGGTTAAATCCCCCCAGCATTTT
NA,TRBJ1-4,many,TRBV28,CASSLIPGEKLFF,TGTGCCAGCAGTTTAATTCCGGGCGAAAAACTGTTTTTT
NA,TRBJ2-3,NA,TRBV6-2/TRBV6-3,CASSEVVDTQYF,TGTGCCAGCAGTGAAGTGGTAGATACGCAGTATTTT
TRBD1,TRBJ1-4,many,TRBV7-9,CATEDRREKLFF,TGTGCCACCGAGGACAGGAGGGAAAAACTGTTTTTT